This is a list of T cell receptor beta chains from one sample in a study of CXCR3-negative and CXCR3-positive naive CD8 T cells. TCRdb derives one entry per CDR3 protein from the 5' RACE reads, leaving out DNA. The sample totals nearly 90,000 distinct CDR3 sequences. The sample was naive CXCR3+ CD8+ T cells from blood. The origin of the receptors is a human donor in good health. Some clones in this sample may be carry-over from other donors' samples. Each CDR3 is given with its conserved first and last residue.

J gene,V gene,CDR3 protein
TRBJ2-1,TRBV6-2/TRBV6-3,CASTRGREPYNEQFF
TRBJ1-5,TRBV5-6,CASSDGQGSRQPQHF
TRBJ1-1,TRBV28,CASSLYGQMNTEAFF
TRBJ2-3,TRBV4-3,CASSQDWRAPDTQYF
TRBJ2-1,TRBV19,CASSWGSYNEQFF
TRBJ2-7,TRBV4-2,CASSHSRDPYEQYF
TRBJ2-2,TRBV3-1,CASSQGTGELFF
TRBJ1-1,TRBV19,CASSIDPTGTEAFF
TRBJ2-1,TRBV12-3/TRBV12-4,CASSLPYSGRDYNEQFF
TRBJ2-3,TRBV29-1,CSVGTEHDTQYF
TRBJ2-3,TRBV5-6,CASSLAGGRGTDTQYF
TRBJ1-6,TRBV30,CARMDQGISPLHF
TRBJ2-7,TRBV20-1,CSARDMDRAYEQYF
TRBJ1-2,TRBV29-1,CSVEASGPGYTF
TRBJ2-3,TRBV23-1,CASSQSVHGLAGFSDTQYF
TRBJ2-2,TRBV5-4,CASSFGGSKAGELFF
TRBJ1-5,TRBV3-1,CASSRGGDQPQHF
TRBJ2-1,TRBV12-3/TRBV12-4,CASSHTSGGPDREQFF
TRBJ2-1,TRBV13,CASSNDLGQGYNEQFF
TRBJ2-1,TRBV3-1,CATLGSSYNEQFF
TRBJ1-2,TRBV11-2,CASTIGTPTHGYTF
TRBJ1-1,TRBV7-9,CASSLIHEAFF
TRBJ2-3,TRBV13,CASSPEDGTSTDTQYF
TRBJ1-2,TRBV27,CASSFFSRTPWYGYTF
TRBJ1-4,TRBV14,CASSQDRQMNEKLFF
TRBJ2-7,TRBV12-3/TRBV12-4,CASSFYRVAYEQYF
TRBJ1-2,TRBV28,CASRETGQTYGYTF
TRBJ2-3,TRBV28,CASSFSLAVASTDTQYF
TRBJ1-6,TRBV6-2/TRBV6-3,CASRAQGIGSPLHF
TRBJ1-5,TRBV12-3/TRBV12-4,CASSSTGFFQPQHF
TRBJ1-5,TRBV27,CASSLSLHQPQHF
TRBJ2-1,TRBV2,CASSDRDNEQFF
TRBJ1-1,TRBV7-6,CAGSLGQITEAFF
TRBJ1-5,TRBV24-1,CATSDPRVDSNQPQHF
TRBJ2-1,TRBV29-1,CSVDSLRSYNEQFF
TRBJ2-2,TRBV28,CASTGTGDTGELFF
TRBJ1-2,TRBV6-2/TRBV6-3,CASSYSMDSVYGYTF
TRBJ2-2,TRBV5-5,CASRGRANTGELFF